These T cell receptor beta chains were read from a single sample in a study of PD-1 blockade in mismatch repair-deficient tumors. Only in-frame clones appear in the TCRdb table, and some are missing; sequencing was by immunoSEQ multiplex PCR. Of some 120,000 clones listed, around 87% are singletons. Sequences were derived from peripheral blood, sampled 44 weeks after starting pembrolizumab. The receptors stem from an adult with mismatch repair-deficient cancer. CDR3s include the opening cysteine and the closing phenylalanine or tryptophan. Fields, in order: D gene, CDR3 length, J gene, clone size, V gene, CDR3 protein, CDR3 DNA. A D gene is named only where the DNA matches it firmly. Clone size appears in some rows only: once, few, many, or a class for an expanded clone.

- | 15 | TRBJ1-1 | - | TRBV5-4 | CASSPGETGNTEAFF | TGTGCCAGCAGCCCTGGGGAAACAGGGAACACTGAAGCTTTCTTT
TRBD2 | 17 | TRBJ2-7 | - | TRBV29-1 | CSVALLAGGGPVGEQYF | TGCAGCGTTGCTTTACTAGCGGGAGGGGGACCTGTGGGGGAGCAGTACTTC
TRBD1 | 17 | TRBJ2-1 | - | TRBV5-1 | CASSFAGRTGGIDEQFF | TGCGCCAGCAGCTTCGCGGGGCGGACAGGGGGTATCGATGAGCAGTTCTTC
- | 14 | TRBJ2-2 | - | TRBV6-4 | CASSEGQNTGELFF | TGTGCCAGCAGTGAGGGACAGAACACCGGGGAGCTGTTTTTT
- | 16 | TRBJ1-5 | - | TRBV28 | CASSYDPYRSNQPQHF | TGTGCCAGCAGCTATGATCCTTACCGTAGCAATCAGCCCCAGCATTTT
- | 17 | TRBJ1-2 | - | TRBV18 | CASSPTEKGTVLWGYTF | TGTGCCAGCTCACCCACCGAGAAAGGGACCGTCCTATGGGGCTACACCTTC
- | 14 | TRBJ1-1 | - | TRBV7-9 | CASSSQAGDTEAFF | TGTGCCAGCAGCTCTCAGGCAGGGGACACTGAAGCTTTCTTT
TRBD2 | 17 | TRBJ2-1 | - | TRBV5-1 | CASSLELAGEEFDEQFF | TGCGCCAGCAGCTTGGAACTAGCGGGAGAAGAATTCGATGAGCAGTTCTTC
- | 18 | TRBJ2-4 | - | TRBV7-2 | CASSLEKRTTRAKNIQYF | TGTGCCAGCAGCTTAGAGAAGAGGACTACTCGAGCCAAAAACATTCAGTACTTC
TRBD2 | 12 | TRBJ2-7 | - | TRBV11-1 | CASRTAGDEQYF | TGTGCCAGCAGGACCGCGGGGGACGAGCAGTACTTC
- | 14 | TRBJ2-3 | - | TRBV6-5 | CASSFAQFTDTQYF | TGTGCCAGCAGTTTCGCCCAATTCACAGATACGCAGTATTTT
TRBD2 | 16 | TRBJ2-4 | once | TRBV10-1 | CASTWTSGTLENIQYF | TGCGCCAGCACCTGGACTAGCGGGACCCTCGAAAACATTCAGTACTTC